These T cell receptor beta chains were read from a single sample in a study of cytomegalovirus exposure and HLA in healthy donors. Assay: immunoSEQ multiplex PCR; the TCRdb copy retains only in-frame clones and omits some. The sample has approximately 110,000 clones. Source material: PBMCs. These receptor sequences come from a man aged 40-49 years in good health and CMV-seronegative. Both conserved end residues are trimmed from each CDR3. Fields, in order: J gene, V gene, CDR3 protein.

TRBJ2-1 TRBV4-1 ASSRTSGSYNEQF
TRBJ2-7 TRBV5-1 ASSPSATKGGYEQY
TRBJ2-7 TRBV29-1 SVAGVALAGGFDEQY
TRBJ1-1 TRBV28 ASSSGQGNTEAF
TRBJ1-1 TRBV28 ASSFNTNTEAF
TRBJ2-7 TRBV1 TSSQGTSGSFEQY
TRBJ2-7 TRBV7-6 ASSAWTSGVEQY
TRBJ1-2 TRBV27 ASRATGSYGYT
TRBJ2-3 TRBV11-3 ASSFGWGEGDTQY
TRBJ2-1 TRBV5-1 ASSSGTSGYNEQF
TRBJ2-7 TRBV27 ASSFRASATYEQY
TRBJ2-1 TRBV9 ASSVGLAAYNEQF
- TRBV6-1 ATYSTPSYEQY
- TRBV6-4 ASSEFYEQY
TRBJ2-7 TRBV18 ASSPGGTLYEQY
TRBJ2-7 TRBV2 ASREGSNSYEQY
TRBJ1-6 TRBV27 ASSFLGAVSPLH